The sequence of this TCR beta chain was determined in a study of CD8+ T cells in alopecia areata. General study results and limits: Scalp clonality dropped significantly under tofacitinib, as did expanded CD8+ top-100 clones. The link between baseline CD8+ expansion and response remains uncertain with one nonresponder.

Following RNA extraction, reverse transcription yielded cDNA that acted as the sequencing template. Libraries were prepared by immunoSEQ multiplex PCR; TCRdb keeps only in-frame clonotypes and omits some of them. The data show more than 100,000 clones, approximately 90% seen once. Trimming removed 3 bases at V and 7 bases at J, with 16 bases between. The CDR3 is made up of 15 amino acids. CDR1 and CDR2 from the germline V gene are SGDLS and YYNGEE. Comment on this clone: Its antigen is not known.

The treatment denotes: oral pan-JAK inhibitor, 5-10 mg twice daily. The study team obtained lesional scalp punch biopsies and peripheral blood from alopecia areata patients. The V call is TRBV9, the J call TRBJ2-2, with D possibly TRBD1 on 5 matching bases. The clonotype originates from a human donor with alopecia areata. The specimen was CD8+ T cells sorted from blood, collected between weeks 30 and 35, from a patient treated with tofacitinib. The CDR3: CASSADGRVNGELFF. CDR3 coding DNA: TGTGCCAGCAGCGCGGATGGCAGGGTGAACGGGGAGCTGTTTTTT. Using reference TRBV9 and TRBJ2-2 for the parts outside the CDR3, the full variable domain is DSGVTQTPKHLITATGQRVTLRCSPRSGDLSVYWYQQSLDQGLQFLIQYYNGEERAKGNILERFSAQQFPDLHSELNLSSLELGDSALYFCASSADGRVNGELFFGEGSRLTVL.